These 16 T cell receptor beta chains were all obtained from the same sample, sequenced in a study of blood T cell repertoires in COVID-19. Sequencing was performed with immunoSEQ multiplex PCR; in TCRdb, only in-frame clones are kept and a portion is missing. The table lists roughly 450,000 clones, around 90% of them singletons. Sequencing used PBMCs or T cells enriched from blood (not recorded which). The receptors were gathered from a man in his late teens or twenties who had recovered from COVID-19.

The V gene is TRBV3-1 (or the pseudogene TRBV3-2), the J gene TRBJ1-1, with D perhaps matching TRBD1 (5 bases). Germline V gene sequence: CDR1 LGHDT, CDR2 YNNKEL (reference sequence). The CDR3 is 14 amino acids. The ends were cut back, 3 bases at V and 5 bases at J, with 13 bases in the middle. This CDR3 is CASSHGGGGTEAFF. The CDR3 nucleotides read TGTGCCAGCAGCCATGGTGGGGGGGGAACTGAAGCTTTCTTT.

The chain couples TRBV25-1 to TRBJ1-6; the match to TRBD1 covers 7 bases. With 2 bases clipped from V and 6 bases from J, the junction kept 4 bases outside the gene matches. The V gene's germline CDR1 is MGHDK and CDR2 SYGVNS. CDR3 size: 15 residues. As DNA, the CDR3 is TGTGCCAGCAGTGAAAGACAGGGCCGTAATTCACCCCTCCACTTT. Translating it yields CASSERQGRNSPLHF.

This clone was picked up one time. The chain uses TRBV27 and TRBJ1-6; D gene unclear. Germline CDR1 MNHEY, CDR2 SMNVEV (reference sequence). V was shortened by 6 bases and J by 10 bases, with 10 bases between the two germline ends. The CDR3 has 12 amino acids. The CDR3 loop reads CASRFRGSPLHF. For the CDR3, the DNA is TGTGCCAGCAGATTTCGAGGGTCACCCCTCCACTTT.

The rearrangement joins TRBV5-1 to TRBJ2-1; 10 bases match TRBD1. After removal of 5 bases from V and 6 bases from J, the junction contained 8 bases not matched to a gene. The CDR3 has 15 residues. Per the germline V gene, CDR1 is SGHRS and CDR2 is YFSETQ. The CDR3 DNA reads TGCGCCAGCAGGGCCGGGACAGGGGTTTCCAATGAGCAGTTCTTC. Residues: CASRAGTGVSNEQFF.

The rearrangement links TRBV5-4 to TRBJ1-6; D perhaps matches TRBD1 (6 bases). CDR3 size: 17 residues. Germline loops: CDR1 SGHNT, CDR2 YYREEE (reference sequence). Trimming stripped 4 bases from V and 4 bases from J, with 18 bases between. The CDR3 coding sequence is TGTGCCAGCAGCGCAAATACTGGACAGCTTTATAATTCACCCCTCCACTTT. Translated: CASSANTGQLYNSPLHF.

The chain combines TRBV11-2 with TRBJ2-5; the D gene is possibly TRBD1 (6 bases). The CDR3 has 15 amino acids. V was trimmed by 5 bases and J by 2 bases, leaving 15 bases between them. The germline V gene encodes CDR1 SGHAT and CDR2 FQNNGV. The chain's CDR3 is CASSRTGKNQETQYF. For the CDR3, the DNA is TGTGCCAGCAGCCGTACAGGGAAGAATCAAGAGACCCAGTACTTC.

This clone was counted once. The chain uses TRBV5-1 and TRBJ1-6, with D perhaps matching TRBD1 (5 bases). The CDR3 is 15 residues long. Trimming removed 5 bases from V and 8 bases from J, with 17 bases in between. Germline assignment: CDR1 SGHRS and CDR2 YFSETQ. As DNA, the CDR3 is TGCGCCAGCAGACCCGCGGGGGTAGATGATTCACCCCTCCACTTT. Amino acids: CASRPAGVDDSPLHF.

The CDR3 is CATSPTGTGQGYTF. CDR3 DNA sequence: TGTGCCACCAGCCCGACCGGGACAGGGCAAGGCTACACCTTC. The chain is built from TRBV15 and TRBJ1-2, with 9 bases that match TRBD1. Germline trimming cut 5 bases from V and 8 bases from J; bases unmatched to any gene: 9. Germline loops: CDR1 LNHNV, CDR2 YYDKDF (reference sequence). CDR3 length: 14 amino acids.

The genes are TRBV4-1 and TRBJ2-2; possible D gene TRBD1, 6 bases. Trimming shortened V by 4 bases and J by 0 bases, and 12 bases separated the two germline ends. This CDR3 has 16 amino acids. The germline V gene encodes CDR1 MGHRA and CDR2 YSYEKL. This chain's CDR3 is CASSRNTGSNTGELFF. CDR3 in DNA: TGCGCCAGCAGCCGCAACACAGGGTCGAACACCGGGGAGCTGTTTTTT.

This chain uses TRBV6-6 with TRBJ2-5; TRBD1 aligns across 10 bases. Losses at the gene ends were 1 base for V and 5 bases for J; bases not matched to a gene: 7. The V gene's germline CDR1 is MNHNY and CDR2 SVGAGI (reference sequence). This CDR3 region has 16 residues. The CDR3 spells CASSYLRQGAMETQYF. Here the CDR3 DNA reads TGTGCCAGCAGTTACTTAAGACAGGGGGCCATGGAGACCCAGTACTTC.

V usage is TRBV28 and J usage is TRBJ1-5, with D uncertain. The germline V gene encodes CDR1 MDHEN and CDR2 SYDVKM. V lost 2 bases to trimming and J lost 9 bases, with 11 bases between them. The CDR3 covers 13 residues. CDR3 in amino acids: CASSLPARGPQHF. CDR3 nucleotides: TGTGCCAGCAGTTTACCGGCCCGGGGGCCCCAGCATTTT.

V usage is TRBV28 and J usage is TRBJ1-5; perhaps TRBD1 as D (6 bases). The germline CDR1 and CDR2 sequences are MDHEN and SYDVKM. Trimming shortened V by 0 bases and J by 6 bases, and 15 bases separated the two germline ends. There are 16 residues in the CDR3. The CDR3 protein is CASSLWGQGISQPQHF. In DNA form, the CDR3 reads TGTGCCAGCAGTTTATGGGGGCAGGGGATTTCTCAGCCCCAGCATTTT.

V and J are TRBV27 and TRBJ1-2; 8 positions match TRBD1. Germline-derived CDR1 and CDR2 are MNHEY and SMNVEV (reference sequence). J lost 5 bases, V lost 5 bases, and 19 bases had no gene match. CDR3 length equals 18 residues. DNA for the CDR3: TGTGCCAGCAGTCCCCTCTCCGTCGGACAGGGATTTTTGTATGGCTACACCTTC. Amino acids: CASSPLSVGQGFLYGYTF.

This chain joins TRBV10-3 and TRBJ2-1; TRBD2 matches at 8 bases. J was trimmed by 7 bases and V by 2 bases; bases with no gene match: 7. Germline assignment: CDR1 ENHRY and CDR2 SYGVKD. CDR3 length: 15 residues. CDR3: CAISERAGVINEQFF. CDR3 in DNA: TGTGCCATCAGTGAGCGAGCGGGAGTTATAAATGAGCAGTTCTTC.

The CDR3 here is CASSQGTVSSPLHF. As DNA, the CDR3 is TGTGCCAGCAGCCAAGGAACAGTCAGCTCACCCCTCCACTTT. V and J are TRBV3-1 (or the pseudogene TRBV3-2) and TRBJ1-6; D gene ambiguous. The CDR3 length is 14 residues. Germline CDR1 LGHDT, CDR2 YNNKEL (reference sequence). The ends were cut back, 1 base at V and 10 bases at J, with 11 bases in the middle.

This chain connects TRBV12-3 or TRBV12-4 to TRBJ1-1; 7 bases are shared with TRBD1. The CDR3 length is 13 residues. V trimming: 4 bases; J trimming: 11 bases; junction bases outside the gene matches: 10. The CDR3: CASSSPGTVLAFF. For the CDR3, the DNA is TGTGCCAGCAGTTCACCCGGGACAGTACTCGCTTTCTTT.